Listed here are 23 T cell receptor beta chains from one sample, sequenced in a study of OX40 agonist ivuxolimab in advanced cancers. Library preparation employed the immunoSEQ multiplex PCR assay. TCRdb took over this immuneACCESS table, retaining in-frame rearrangements with V and J assigned. Such tables are incomplete; in checked studies, under half of the missing clones stem from an unresolved V gene, and the remainder is unexplained. The sample has under 65,000 clones on record, roughly 92% of them singletons. 10% to 15% of the sample rests with the top ten. The starting material was CD4+ or CD8+ T cells sorted from blood, obtained in a trial of the OX40 agonist ivuxolimab. Receptor source: an adult with an advanced solid tumor such as melanoma, head and neck, liver or kidney cancer.

For this clone: Within the sample, other DNA sequences also encode this same CDR3. The genes are TRBV11-3 and TRBJ2-1; TRBD2 is a possible D gene (5 bases). V lost 1 base and J 3 bases, leaving 10 bases between the germline ends. From germline, CDR1 is SGHNT and CDR2 YENEEA. The CDR3 totals 15 residues. CDR3 bases: TGTGCCAGCAGCTTAGGGGGAGCCGACTACAATGAGCAGTTCTTC. Translated, it gives CASSLGGADYNEQFF.

The rearrangement uses TRBV7-9 and TRBJ2-1; 10 nucleotides align to TRBD2. The CDR3 sequence is 19 residues long. Germline CDR1 reads SEHNR; CDR2 reads FQNEAQ (reference sequence). The V segment lost 4 bases and the J segment 1 base; nucleotides outside the gene matches: 13. CDR3 protein: CASSSKEASGRRSYNEQFF. The CDR3 DNA reads as TGTGCCAGCAGCTCGAAGGAGGCTAGCGGGAGAAGGTCCTACAATGAGCAGTTCTTC.

This chain joins TRBV4-1 and TRBJ2-7; D is unclear. The CDR3 has 13 amino acids. CDR1 is MGHRA, CDR2 YSYEKL, per germline. Between the trimmed V and J ends, which lost 4 bases and 4 bases, there was a span of 11 bases. The CDR3 region has the DNA TGCGCCAGCAGCCCAAGCGTATCATACGAGCAGTACTTC. Its protein product is CASSPSVSYEQYF.

CDR3 coding DNA: TGCGCCAGCAGCTTGGAGGCCAGGGCTGGAGGCTACACCTTC. This gives the protein CASSLEARAGGYTF. V usage is TRBV5-1 and J usage is TRBJ1-2, with D possibly being TRBD1 (5 bases). V lost 0 bases and J 8 bases, leaving 14 bases between the germline ends. The length of the CDR3 is 14 residues. Germline V gene sequence: CDR1 SGHRS, CDR2 YFSETQ.

The CDR3 DNA reads TGTGCCAGCAGTTGGGGCGGTGGAGCTTTCTTT. Residues: CASSWGGGAFF. The chain is built from TRBV6-5 and TRBJ1-1; a possible D gene is TRBD1 (5 bases). Germline lookup yields CDR1 MNHEY and CDR2 SVGAGI. The CDR3 length is 11 residues. V was trimmed by 4 bases and J by 10 bases, leaving 10 bases between them.

V and J are TRBV7-2 and TRBJ1-3; D remains ambiguous. The germline V and J ends were trimmed by 2 bases and 0 bases, with 11 bases remaining between them. The CDR3 length is 16 residues. CDR1 and CDR2 from the germline V gene are SGHTA and FQGNSA. The CDR3, as DNA: TGTGCCAGCAGCTTAATGGGCGAACCCTCTGGAAACACCATATATTTT. Translated: CASSLMGEPSGNTIYF.

This clone was seen a few times. The chain combines TRBV10-3 with TRBJ2-1; 9 bases fit TRBD2. Germline V gives CDR1 ENHRY, CDR2 SYGVKD. The CDR3 has 16 residues. V lost 3 bases and J lost 5; bases outside the gene matches: 8. The CDR3 region has the DNA TGTGCCATCAGTGACCCCGGGACTAGCAGAGACAATGAGCAGTTCTTC. Its translation: CAISDPGTSRDNEQFF.

The chain uses TRBV5-1 and TRBJ2-1; TRBD2 matches at 8 bases. The CDR3 sequence is 17 residues long. Germline CDR1 is SGHRS and CDR2 is YFSETQ. J lost 2 bases, V lost 1 base, and 8 bases had no gene match. The CDR3 here is CASSLTGGGRPYNEQFF. The CDR3, as DNA: TGCGCCAGCAGCTTGACGGGGGGCGGGAGGCCCTACAATGAGCAGTTCTTC.

This clone was detected once. This rearrangement joins TRBV6-1 to TRBJ2-7, with D hard to call. The V gene lost 7 bases and the J gene lost 0 bases, with 13 bases spanning the gap. The CDR3 spans 14 residues. Germline CDR1 and CDR2: MNHNS and SASEGT. This chain's CDR3 is CASILTTSSYEQYF. The CDR3 DNA reads as TGTGCCAGCATCTTAACGACTTCCTCCTACGAGCAGTACTTC.

The chain has TRBV7-8 and TRBJ2-7; 12 bases agree with TRBD2. The CDR3 extends over 16 amino acids. J was trimmed by 4 bases and V by 2 bases; bases with no gene match: 6. From germline, CDR1 is SGHVS and CDR2 FQNEAQ. CDR3 bases: TGTGCCAGCAGCTTAAGGCTAGCGGGGGGGCAGTACGAGCAGTACTTC. Residues: CASSLRLAGGQYEQYF.

The chain recombines TRBV4-1 with TRBJ1-2; 7 nucleotides align to TRBD1. The CDR3 spans 13 residues. Germline CDR1 MGHRA, CDR2 YSYEKL. V shed 4 bases, J shed 8 bases, and the junction held 7 bases outside the gene matches. The CDR3, as DNA: TGCGCCAGCAGCCTCCAGGGGGGCGCGGGCTACACCTTC. Translation gives CASSLQGGAGYTF.

V is TRBV19 and J is TRBJ2-1, with D tentatively TRBD2 (5 bases). Germline lookup yields CDR1 LNHDA and CDR2 SQIVND (reference sequence). The CDR3 is made up of 13 amino acids. The V and J ends lost 5 bases and 4 bases respectively, with 9 bases between them. Here the CDR3 reads CASSPGLYNEQFF. For the CDR3, the DNA is TGTGCCAGTAGTCCAGGACTGTACAATGAGCAGTTCTTC.

V gene TRBV5-1 combines with J gene TRBJ2-3, with D uncertain. This CDR3 region has 14 residues. V shed 0 bases and J shed 3 bases, with 8 bases lying between them. The V gene's germline CDR1 is SGHRS and CDR2 YFSETQ. CDR3 DNA: TGCGCCAGCAGCTTGGGCTACGCGACAGATACGCAGTATTTT. This sequence encodes CASSLGYATDTQYF. Full variable domain (outside the CDR3, taken from reference TRBV5-1 and TRBJ2-3): KAGVTQTPRYLIKTRGQQVTLSCSPISGHRSVSWYQQTPGQGLQFLFEYFSETQRNKGNFPGRFSGRQFSNSRSEMNVSTLELGDSALYLCASSLGYATDTQYFGPGTRLTVL.

V is TRBV29-1 and J is TRBJ2-7; 7 nucleotides line up with TRBD2. The germline V gene encodes CDR1 SQVTM and CDR2 ANQGSEA. There are 12 residues in the CDR3. V was clipped by 5 bases and J by 7 bases; unmatched bases: 8. The CDR3 DNA reads TGCAGCGTTCTTGGGGGAGCGGGGGAGCAGTACTTC. This codes for CSVLGGAGEQYF.

This clone has a single count. The rearrangement uses TRBV9 and TRBJ1-4, with D tentatively TRBD1 (6 bases). This CDR3 has 15 amino acids. The V gene's germline CDR1 is SGDLS and CDR2 YYNGEE. V dropped 4 bases and J dropped 0 bases, with 10 bases sitting between them. DNA for the CDR3: TGTGCCAGCAGCCCTCGGACAGCAACTAATGAAAAACTGTTTTTT. Its protein is CASSPRTATNEKLFF.

V and J are TRBV5-4 and TRBJ2-4; D remains unclear. This CDR3 has 13 amino acids. V dropped 4 bases and J dropped 0 bases, with 5 bases sitting between them. In germline, CDR1 is SGHNT, CDR2 YYREEE (reference sequence). CDR3 coding DNA: TGTGCCAGCAGCGAAGTAGCCAAAAACATTCAGTACTTC. This codes for CASSEVAKNIQYF.

The chain carries TRBV10-3 and TRBJ1-1; TRBD1 might be the D (6 bases). Per germline, CDR1 ENHRY and CDR2 SYGVKD. The CDR3 is 13 residues long. V shed 6 bases and J shed 4 bases, with 12 bases lying between them. CDR3 region: CAIRQGLFTEAFF. Here the CDR3 DNA reads TGTGCCATCAGACAGGGACTTTTCACTGAAGCTTTCTTT.

V and J are TRBV27 and TRBJ2-7, with D maybe TRBD2 (7 bases). The CDR3 sequence is 14 residues long. The V gene's germline CDR1 is MNHEY and CDR2 SMNVEV (reference sequence). Trimming pared 5 bases from V and 0 bases from J, leaving 11 bases between. CDR3 sequence reads: CASSQRGGSYEQYF. The CDR3 DNA is TGTGCCAGCAGTCAGAGGGGGGGCTCCTACGAGCAGTACTTC.

This clone has just one count. This sequence joins TRBV2 and TRBJ1-2, with 8 nucleotides matching TRBD1. After removal of 7 bases from V and 2 bases from J, the junction contained 6 bases not matched to a gene. The V gene's germline CDR1 is SNHLY and CDR2 FYNNEI. CDR3 length: 14 residues. CDR3 protein: CASNAQGGNYGYTF. DNA for the CDR3: TGTGCCAGCAACGCACAGGGGGGGAACTATGGCTACACCTTC.

This chain uses TRBV11-1 with TRBJ2-3; D might be TRBD2 (6 bases). CDR1 and CDR2 (germline): SGHAT, FQDESV (reference sequence). CDR3 length: 15 amino acids. V lost 4 bases and J 2 bases, leaving 13 bases between the germline ends. The CDR3 DNA is TGTGCCAGCAGCTCGGGACTCTCGTTCACAGATACGCAGTATTTT. The encoded protein is CASSSGLSFTDTQYF.

V and J are TRBV7-9 and TRBJ2-7; TRBD1 is a possible D gene (5 bases). The CDR3 sequence is 13 residues long. Per germline, CDR1 SEHNR and CDR2 FQNEAQ (reference sequence). The germline V and J ends were trimmed by 2 bases and 6 bases, with 11 bases remaining between them. CDR3 sequence: CASSLTPRGEQYF. CDR3 coding DNA: TGTGCCAGCAGCTTAACCCCAAGGGGCGAGCAGTACTTC.

This chain uses TRBV29-1 with TRBJ2-1, with D hard to call. The CDR3 spans 13 residues. CDR1 and CDR2 from the germline V gene are SQVTM and ANQGSEA. Trimming stripped 3 bases from V and 7 bases from J, with 13 bases between. CDR3 nucleotide sequence: TGCAGCGTTGACGGCAGGCTGGGGAATGAGCAGTTCTTC. Translation gives CSVDGRLGNEQFF.

This chain joins TRBV11-2 and TRBJ2-7; D may be TRBD2 (5 bases). The germline gives CDR1 SGHAT, CDR2 FQNNGV. The CDR3 spans 15 residues. With 5 bases removed from V and 6 bases from J, the gap between germline ends came to 20 bases. CDR3 sequence (DNA): TGTGCCAGCAGCAGAGCCCGGGGTGTCATCTCCGAGCAGTACTTC. This encodes CASSRARGVISEQYF. The full variable domain, in which reference TRBV11-2 and TRBJ2-7 provide the parts outside the CDR3, is EAGVAQSPRYKIIEKRQSVAFWCNPISGHATLYWYQQILGQGPKLLIQFQNNGVVDDSQLPKDRFSAERLKGVDSTLKIQPAKLEDSAVYLCASSRARGVISEQYFGPGTRLTVT.